A selection of T cell receptor beta chains follows, all from one sample in a study of beta chain features in type 1 diabetes. This table comes from immunoSEQ multiplex PCR, and its TCRdb copy is limited to in-frame clones, with some not included. The sample yields 250,000 to 300,000 clones, roughly 13% seen once. Sequenced input: naive CD4+ T cells from blood. The receptor set was obtained from a man aged 25 to 40 with type 1 diabetes. Both conserved end residues are part of each CDR3. A D gene is named only where the DNA matches it firmly. A clone size is listed for some rows: how often the clone was seen (once, few, many), or a class if it is expanded.

>TRBJ2-5|few|NA|TRBV5-1
CASSLVSGVVETQYF
TGCGCCAGCAGCTTGGTCTCAGGGGTGGTGGAGACCCAGTACTTC
>TRBJ2-1|few|TRBD1|TRBV11-1
CASSFWTGTGEQFF
TGTGCCAGCAGCTTCTGGACAGGGACAGGGGAGCAGTTCTTC
>TRBJ2-3|NA|NA|TRBV4-1
CASSQVLVLSSSDTDTQYF
TGCGCCAGCAGCCAAGTTCTCGTCCTGTCCTCCTCAGACACAGATACGCAGTATTTT
>TRBJ1-2|NA|TRBD1|TRBV5-1
CASSLGDRDSYGYTF
TGCGCCAGCAGCTTGGGGGACAGGGATTCCTATGGCTACACCTTC
>TRBJ2-2|few|NA|TRBV9
CASSVDTGYLTGELFF
TGTGCCAGCAGCGTAGATACAGGGTACCTGACCGGGGAGCTGTTTTTT
>TRBJ1-2|few|TRBD1|TRBV5-1
CASSSLGTDPNYGYTF
TGCGCCAGCAGCTCACTGGGGACAGACCCTAACTATGGCTACACCTTC
>TRBJ2-1|few|TRBD2|TRBV9
CASSVQSSGQTYNEQFF
TGTGCCAGCAGCGTCCAGTCTAGCGGGCAAACCTACAATGAGCAGTTCTTC
>TRBJ2-3|few|NA|TRBV18
CASSPRTDTDTQYF
TGTGCCAGCTCACCGAGGACAGACACAGATACGCAGTATTTT
>TRBJ2-3|NA|TRBD2|TRBV18
CASSPGTSATDTQYF
TGTGCCAGCTCACCTGGGACTAGCGCCACAGATACGCAGTATTTT
>TRBJ2-2|few|TRBD2|TRBV30
CAWVVGTSGRYTGELFF
TGTGCCTGGGTCGTAGGGACTAGCGGGAGGTACACCGGGGAGCTGTTTTTT
>TRBJ2-7|NA|TRBD2|TRBV18
CASSPGLAGGPPEEQYF
TGTGCCAGCTCACCGGGACTAGCGGGAGGCCCTCCGGAGGAGCAGTACTTC
>TRBJ2-1|few|TRBD1|TRBV28
CASSPLDREVDEQFF
TGTGCCAGCAGTCCCCTGGACAGGGAGGTGGATGAGCAGTTCTTC
>TRBJ2-2|NA|TRBD2|TRBV5-1
CASGGSGNTGELFF
TGCGCCAGTGGAGGAAGCGGGAACACTGGGGAGCTGTTTTTT
>TRBJ2-1|NA|NA|TRBV27
CASSFYSGPYNEQFF
TGTGCCAGCAGTTTTTATAGCGGACCCTACAATGAGCAGTTCTTC
>TRBJ2-7|NA|NA|TRBV2
CASGTGSSYEQYF
TGTGCCAGTGGGACCGGGAGCTCCTACGAGCAGTACTTC
>TRBJ1-2|few|TRBD1|TRBV27
CASSPTGTGSFYGYTF
TGTGCCAGCAGTCCTACCGGGACAGGGTCCTTCTATGGCTACACCTTC
>TRBJ2-1|few|TRBD2|TRBV7-2
CASSLGSGSGYEQFF
TGTGCCAGCAGCTTAGGTAGCGGGAGCGGGTATGAGCAGTTCTTC
>TRBJ1-4|many|NA|TRBV23-1
CASSRDAGYHEKLFF
TGCGCCAGCAGTCGCGATGCGGGTTACCATGAAAAACTGTTTTTT
>TRBJ2-7|few|TRBD2|TRBV5-1
CASSLIAGRDEQYF
TGCGCCAGCAGCTTGATCGCAGGGAGGGACGAGCAGTACTTC
>TRBJ2-1|few|TRBD2|TRBV7-9
CASSILAGGPHEQFF
TGTGCCAGCAGTATTCTAGCGGGAGGGCCCCATGAGCAGTTCTTC
>TRBJ2-5|NA|NA|TRBV30
CAWSAGRTGRETQYF
TGTGCCTGGAGTGCCGGACGGACGGGGAGGGAGACCCAGTACTTC
>TRBJ2-7|few|NA|TRBV5-1
CASSIDRTSYEQYF
TGCGCCAGCAGCATAGACAGGACGTCCTACGAGCAGTACTTC
>TRBJ2-7|NA|TRBD1|TRBV28
CATLDRDLYEQYF
TGTGCCACCCTCGACAGGGACCTCTACGAGCAGTACTTC
>TRBJ2-3|NA|TRBD1|TRBV27
CASSYEHRQGTDTQYF
TGTGCCAGCAGTTACGAACATAGACAGGGGACAGATACGCAGTATTTT
>TRBJ2-1|NA|NA|TRBV5-1
CASSLDNTYNEQFF
TGCGCCAGCAGCTTAGATAACACCTACAATGAGCAGTTCTTC
>TRBJ2-7|NA|TRBD1|TRBV4-1
CASSQTGTGTYEQYF
TGCGCCAGCAGCCAAACAGGGACAGGGACCTACGAGCAGTACTTC